Ten or more counts support the clone carrying this TCR beta chain. The V and J ends lost 2 bases and 1 base, in that order; junction bases with no gene match: 8. Germline CDR1 GTSNPN, CDR2 SVGIG (reference sequence). CDR3 length: 16 amino acids. The data derive from a study of T cells in Graves' hyperthyroidism and ophthalmopathy. It was RNA transcripts that yielded the amplified TCR beta CDR3 regions. When the TCR CDR3 underwent first-round RT-PCR, the HTBI primer set was used. Using its own MiXCR run on the multiplex PCR reads, TCRdb lists one record per CDR3 protein. The sample lists about 560,000 distinct CDR3 sequences; over 15% were seen once.

Sequenced material: blood. This TCR came from a woman in her late teens or twenties with Graves' hyperthyroidism. The rearrangement links TRBV30 to TRBJ2-3; 8 bases match TRBD1. The CDR3: CAWSSGEDRGTDTQYF. Here the CDR3 DNA reads TGTGCCTGGAGTTCGGGTGAGGACAGGGGCACAGATACGCAGTATTTT.